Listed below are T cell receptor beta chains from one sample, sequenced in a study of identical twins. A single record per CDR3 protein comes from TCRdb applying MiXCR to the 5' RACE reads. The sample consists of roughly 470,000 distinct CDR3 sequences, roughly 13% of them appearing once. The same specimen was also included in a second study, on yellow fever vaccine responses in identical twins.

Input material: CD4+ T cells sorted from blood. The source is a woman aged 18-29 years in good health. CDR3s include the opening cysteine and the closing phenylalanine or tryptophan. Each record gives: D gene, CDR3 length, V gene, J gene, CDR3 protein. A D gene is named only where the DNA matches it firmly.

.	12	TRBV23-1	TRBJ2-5	CASRVKRDTQYF
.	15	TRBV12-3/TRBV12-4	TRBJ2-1	CASSLYSVGNNEQFF
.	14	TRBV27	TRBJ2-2	CASSPGQPTGELFF
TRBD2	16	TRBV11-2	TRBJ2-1	CASSSTPGTSDSEQFF
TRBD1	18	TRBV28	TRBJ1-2	CASSLPGTEYFANYGYTF
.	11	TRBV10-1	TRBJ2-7	CASSTRDKLYF
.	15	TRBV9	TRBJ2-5	CASSVGWELQETQYF
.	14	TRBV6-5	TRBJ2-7	CASSYSSHGYEQYF
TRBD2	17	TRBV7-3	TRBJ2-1	CASSLTSSGGAPSEQFF
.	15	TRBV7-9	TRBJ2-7	CASSLEATPTYEQYF
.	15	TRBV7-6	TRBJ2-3	CASSLGTSRTDTQYF
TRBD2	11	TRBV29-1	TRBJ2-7	CSATGGAVQYF
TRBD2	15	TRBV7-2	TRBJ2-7	CASSLGSGGFYEQYF
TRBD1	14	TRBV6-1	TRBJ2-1	CASNYKTGRDEQFF
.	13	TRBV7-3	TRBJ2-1	CASSLTPSHEQSF
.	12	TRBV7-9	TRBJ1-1	CASSLDVAEAFF
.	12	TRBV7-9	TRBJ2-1	CASSLEGIVQFF
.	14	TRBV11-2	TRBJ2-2	CASSLEFNTGELFF
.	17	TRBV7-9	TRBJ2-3	CASRRGLWGSSTDTQYF
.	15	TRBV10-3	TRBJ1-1	CAISVGGPGNTEAFF
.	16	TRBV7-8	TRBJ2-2	CASRPLGRQNTGELFF
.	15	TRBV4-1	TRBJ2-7	CASSQGPGTPNEQYF
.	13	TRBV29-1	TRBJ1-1	CSVDRGGGTEAFF
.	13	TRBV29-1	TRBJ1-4	CSVRGAGNEKLFF
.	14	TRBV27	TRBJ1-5	CASSLRDSNQPQHF
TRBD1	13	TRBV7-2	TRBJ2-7	CASKADRASEQYF
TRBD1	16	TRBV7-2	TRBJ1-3	CASSLARGPLGNTIYF
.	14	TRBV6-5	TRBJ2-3	CASSNTWSADTQYF
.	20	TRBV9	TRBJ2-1	CASSVAGAGSLVGLQNEQFF
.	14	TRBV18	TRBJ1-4	CASSPAGKGEKLFF
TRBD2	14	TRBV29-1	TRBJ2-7	CSVEVAGSSYEQYF
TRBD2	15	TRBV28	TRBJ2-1	CASSSGGWSYNEQFF
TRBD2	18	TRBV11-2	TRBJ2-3	CASSLRTSGGAHTDTQYF
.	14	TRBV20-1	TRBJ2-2	CSASLARNTGELFF
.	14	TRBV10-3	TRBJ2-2	CAISDRGVTGELFF
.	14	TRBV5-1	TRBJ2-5	CASSLRTGVETQYF
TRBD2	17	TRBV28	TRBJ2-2	CASSLGASGGTLGELFF
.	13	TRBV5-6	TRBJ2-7	CASSWDRTYEQYF
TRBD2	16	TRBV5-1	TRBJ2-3	CASSLQAGGLADTQYF
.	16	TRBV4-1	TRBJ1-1	CASSQSSGRTTTEAFF
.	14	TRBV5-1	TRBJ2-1	CASSPDPVWNEQFF
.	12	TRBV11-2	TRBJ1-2	CASSLGGNGYTF
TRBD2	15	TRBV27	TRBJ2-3	CASRLSGTRGDTQYF
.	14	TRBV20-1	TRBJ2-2	CSARGLGNTGELFF
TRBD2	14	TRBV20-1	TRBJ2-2	CSALAEINTGELFF
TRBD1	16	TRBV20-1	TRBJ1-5	CSARTGQIMMNQPQHF
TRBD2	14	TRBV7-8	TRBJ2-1	CASSQTGGFNEQFF
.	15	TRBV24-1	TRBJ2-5	CATSRGLTAQETQYF
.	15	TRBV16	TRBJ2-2	CASSQDRAGTGELFF
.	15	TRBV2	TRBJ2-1	CASSEPTGGVNEQFF
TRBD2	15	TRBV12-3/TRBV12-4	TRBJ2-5	CASSPSGRAGETQYF
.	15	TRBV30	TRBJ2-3	CAWRNWGARTDTQYF
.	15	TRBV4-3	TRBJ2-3	CASSHLQGGGDTQYF
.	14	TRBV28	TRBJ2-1	CASSPESLGHEQFF